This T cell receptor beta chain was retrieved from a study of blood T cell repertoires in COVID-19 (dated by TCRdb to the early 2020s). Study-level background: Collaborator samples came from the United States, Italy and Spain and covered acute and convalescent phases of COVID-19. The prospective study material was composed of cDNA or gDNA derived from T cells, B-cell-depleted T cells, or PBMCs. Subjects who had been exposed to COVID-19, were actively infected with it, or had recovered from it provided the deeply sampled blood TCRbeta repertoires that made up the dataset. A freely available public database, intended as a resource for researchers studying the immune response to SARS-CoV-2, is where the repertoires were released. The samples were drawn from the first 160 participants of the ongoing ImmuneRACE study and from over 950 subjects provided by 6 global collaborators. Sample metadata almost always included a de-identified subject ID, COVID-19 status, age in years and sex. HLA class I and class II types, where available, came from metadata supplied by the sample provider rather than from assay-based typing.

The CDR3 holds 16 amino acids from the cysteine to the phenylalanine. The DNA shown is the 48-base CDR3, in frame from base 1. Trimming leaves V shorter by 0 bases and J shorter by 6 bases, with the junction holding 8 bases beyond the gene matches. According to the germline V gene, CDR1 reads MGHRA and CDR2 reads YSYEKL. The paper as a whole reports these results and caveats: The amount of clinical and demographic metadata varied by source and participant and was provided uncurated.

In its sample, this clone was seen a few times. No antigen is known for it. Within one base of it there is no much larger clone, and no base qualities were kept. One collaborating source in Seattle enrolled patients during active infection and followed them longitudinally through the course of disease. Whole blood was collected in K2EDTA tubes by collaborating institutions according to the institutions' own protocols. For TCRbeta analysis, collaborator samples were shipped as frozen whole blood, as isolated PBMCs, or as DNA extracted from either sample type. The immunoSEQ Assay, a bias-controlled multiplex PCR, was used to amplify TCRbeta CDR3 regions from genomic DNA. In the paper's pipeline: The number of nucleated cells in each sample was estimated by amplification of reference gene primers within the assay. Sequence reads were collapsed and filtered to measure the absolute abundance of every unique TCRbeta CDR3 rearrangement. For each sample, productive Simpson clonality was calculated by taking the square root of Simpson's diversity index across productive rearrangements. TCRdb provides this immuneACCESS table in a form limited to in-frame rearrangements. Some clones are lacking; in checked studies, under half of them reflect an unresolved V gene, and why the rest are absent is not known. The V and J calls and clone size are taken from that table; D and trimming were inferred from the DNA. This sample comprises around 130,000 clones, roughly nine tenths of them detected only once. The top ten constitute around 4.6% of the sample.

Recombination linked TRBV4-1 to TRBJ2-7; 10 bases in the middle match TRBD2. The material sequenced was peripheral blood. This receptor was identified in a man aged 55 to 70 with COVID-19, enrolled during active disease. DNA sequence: TGCGCCAGCAGCCAAGAAACAGCGGGAGGGCCGGGCGAGCAGTACTTC. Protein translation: CASSQETAGGPGEQYF.